These 7 T cell receptor beta chains came from one sample sequenced in a study of blood T cells in healthy people across ages. Then a second PCR, running roughly 6 to 11 cycles, was carried out with a sample-barcoded 5' primer and a J-beta primer mix. TCRdb reanalysed the 5' RACE reads using MiXCR and keeps one entry per CDR3 protein. This repertoire shows some 690,000 distinct CDR3 sequences, approximately 22% found once; its top ten account for around 21%. The sequencing input was blood. These TCRs come from a man aged 70 or older in good health.

This clonotype showed up just a few times. The V call is TRBV5-1, the J call TRBJ2-7; the D gene is possibly TRBD2 (5 bases). Looked up from germline, CDR1 is SGHRS and CDR2 is YFSETQ. Trimming cost V 4 bases and J 2 bases, with 19 bases left between them. This CDR3 has 16 residues. The CDR3 protein is CASSPYTTMTTYEQYF. The CDR3 DNA is TGCGCCAGCAGCCCATACACGACCATGACTACCTACGAGCAGTACTTC.

CDR3 in DNA: TGTGCCAGCAGCCAAACTAGCGGGAGGGCATACAATGAGCAGTTCTTC. Its protein product is CASSQTSGRAYNEQFF. The genes are TRBV3-1 and TRBJ2-1, with 13 bases identical to TRBD2. V shed 2 bases and J 4 bases; nucleotides not matched to a gene: 2. CDR1 LGHDT and CDR2 YNNKEL come from the germline V gene (reference sequence). The CDR3 covers 16 residues.

This chain connects TRBV15 to TRBJ1-1; D unresolved. This CDR3 contains 14 residues. V lost 5 bases and J 1 base, leaving 11 bases between the germline ends. Germline-derived CDR1 and CDR2 are LNHNV and YYDKDF (reference sequence). The CDR3 region is CATSGQAGNTEAFF. CDR3 bases: TGTGCCACCAGCGGCCAGGCAGGGAACACTGAAGCTTTCTTT.

This clonotype was counted many times. The V call is TRBV3-1, the J call TRBJ2-7; no definite D call. V was trimmed by 1 base and J by 2 bases, leaving 15 bases between them. Germline V gives CDR1 LGHDT, CDR2 YNNKEL (reference sequence). The CDR3 loop spans 16 amino acids. In DNA, the CDR3 is TGTGCCAGCAGCCAAGTATTCGGACCCGTTACCTACGAGCAGTACTTC. It specifies CASSQVFGPVTYEQYF.

The chain uses TRBV7-9 and TRBJ2-5; D may be TRBD2 (6 bases). The germline CDR1 and CDR2 sequences are SEHNR and FQNEAQ (reference sequence). The CDR3 loop spans 16 amino acids. The germline V and J ends were trimmed by 3 bases and 2 bases, with 16 bases remaining between them. The chain's CDR3 is CASSFAGRGAQETQYF. CDR3 nucleotides: TGTGCCAGCAGCTTTGCGGGGCGCGGGGCTCAAGAGACCCAGTACTTC. The full variable domain, rest sourced from reference TRBV7-9 and TRBJ2-5, is DTGVSQNPRHKITKRGQNVTFRCDPISEHNRLYWYRQTLGQGPEFLTYFQNEAQLEKSRLLSDRFSAERPKGSFSTLEIQRTEQGDSAMYLCASSFAGRGAQETQYFGPGTRLLVL.

This clonotype was seen a handful of times. The chain carries TRBV11-2 and TRBJ2-2; D may be TRBD1 (6 bases). CDR3 size: 18 residues. V lost 3 bases and J lost 1, with 18 bases in between. In germline, CDR1 is SGHAT, CDR2 FQNNGV. As DNA, the CDR3 is TGTGCCAGCAGCTTCCTGAGCACCCTCAGGGGGAACACCGGGGAGCTGTTTTTT. It encodes CASSFLSTLRGNTGELFF.

This clonotype was seen more than once but under ten times. The V and J genes are TRBV6-1 and TRBJ2-3, with D possibly TRBD2 on 6 matching bases. Between the trimmed V and J ends, which lost 1 base and 1 base, there was a span of 6 bases. From germline, CDR1 is MNHNS and CDR2 SASEGT. CDR3 length equals 14 residues. Here the CDR3 reads CASSEERGTDTQYF. Here the CDR3 DNA reads TGTGCCAGCAGTGAAGAGCGGGGCACAGATACGCAGTATTTT.